The clone carrying this TCR beta chain was seen repeatedly, ten times or more. TCRdb redid the calling of the PCR reads with MiXCR, one entry per CDR3 protein. The data hold more than 300,000 distinct CDR3 sequences, with about 22% observed a single time. Naive CD8 T cells were sorted, and the gate applied was CD8+CD4-CCR7+CD45RA+. The V gene's germline CDR1 is SEHNR and CDR2 FQNEAQ (reference sequence). The length of the CDR3 is 15 residues. Germline trimming cut 2 bases from V and 6 bases from J; bases unmatched to any gene: 5. The sample is drawn from a study of molecular identifiers for immune sequencing clone quantification.

This chain links TRBV7-9 with TRBJ2-7; 12 bases align to TRBD2. The sequence came from a human donor in good health. Some libraries in this study had Jurkat cell RNA spiked in. What was sequenced was naive CD8+ T cells from blood, with Jurkat cell RNA spiked in. Subset noted: FACS-sorted CD8+CD4-CCR7+CD45RA+ naive T cells. DNA for the CDR3: TGTGCCAGCAGCTTATCTAGCGGGGGGGGAGGCGAGCAGTACTTC. Its translation is CASSLSSGGGGEQYF.